This TCR beta chain was identified during a study of cytomegalovirus exposure and HLA in healthy donors. The CDR3 spans 14 residues. In germline, CDR1 is SQVTM, CDR2 ANQGSEA. Trimming left V 3 bases short and J 6 bases short, with 18 bases between. Study results and limitations: The likely origin of a cluster of highly shared sequence variants was a sequencing artifact.

A word on this clone: Its specificity is unknown.

Primers: 60 Vbeta forward and 13 Jbeta reverse. The data were produced by immunoSEQ multiplex PCR, yet TCRdb's version contains in-frame clones alone and is incomplete. The repertoire consists of 160,000 or so clones, with over 65% occurring once and the leading ten covering 3% to 3.5%. This clonotype was sampled from a woman aged 40 to 50 in good health and CMV-seronegative. The specimen sequenced was PBMCs. J is TRBJ2-7 and V is TRBV29-1; D may be TRBD2 (6 bases). The CDR3 nucleotides read TGCAGCGTTGAGTCTCTCCCGGCCGGGGGCGAGCAGTACTTC. This sequence encodes CSVESLPAGGEQYF.